The text below deals with one T cell receptor (beta chain). cDNA came from about 0.5 to 1 ug RNA primed by random hexamers. Amplification of TCR beta CDR3 spanned 54 Vbeta and 13 Jbeta via immunoSEQ multiplex PCR. TCRdb re-called the immunoSEQ multiplex PCR reads with MiXCR, one entry per CDR3 protein. Of just over 150,000 distinct CDR3 sequences detected, 90% to 95% appear once; the ten largest clones hold about 0.21%. V was clipped by 0 bases and J by 6 bases, with 5 bases between them. The CDR3 is 11 residues long. Looked up from germline, CDR1 is SQVTM and CDR2 is ANQGSEA. This record belongs to a study of CD8 T cells in Susac syndrome. Sequencing targeted TCR beta in blood CD8+ and CD4+ T cells.

The chain is built from TRBV29-1 and TRBJ1-2; no reliable D call. The receptor was derived from a human donor with multiple sclerosis. The sequenced sample was CD8+ T cells from PBMCs. The chain's CDR3 is CSVEERDGYTF. The CDR3 DNA is TGCAGCGTTGAAGAGCGTGATGGCTACACCTTC. The full variable domain, its missing parts supplied by reference TRBV29-1 and TRBJ1-2, is SAVISQKPSRDICQRGTSLTIQCQVDSQVTMMFWYRQQPGQSLTLIATANQGSEATYESGFVIDKFPISRPNLTFSTLTVSNMSPEDSSIYLCSVEERDGYTFGSGTRLTVV.